The next 9 T cell receptor beta chains were all read from a single sample in a study of T cells in Graves' hyperthyroidism and ophthalmopathy. RNA transcripts served as the template for amplifying TCR beta CDR3 regions. The HTBI set primed first-round TCR CDR3 RT-PCR. TCRdb ran MiXCR on the multiplex PCR reads and lists one entry per CDR3 protein. The sample includes around 500,000 distinct CDR3 sequences, about 16% of them seen just once. The sample taken for sequencing was blood. The receptor source for this set is a woman aged 30 to 39 with Graves' ophthalmopathy.

This clonotype came up many times. The chain links TRBV28 to TRBJ2-7, with D hard to call. V shed 6 bases and J shed 0 bases, with 12 bases lying between them. Germline CDR1 is MDHEN and CDR2 is SYDVKM. The CDR3 totals 14 residues. The chain's CDR3 is CASRGGTHSYEQYF. CDR3 bases: TGTGCCAGCAGGGGCGGTACCCACTCCTACGAGCAGTACTTC. The complete variable domain, with remaining parts taken from reference TRBV28 and TRBJ2-7, reads DVKVTQSSRYLVKRTGEKVFLECVQDMDHENMFWYRQDPGLGLRLIYFSYDVKMKEKGDIPEGYSVSREKKERFSLILESASTNQTSMYLCASRGGTHSYEQYFGPGTRLTVT.

This clonotype was recorded at least ten times. The chain has TRBV30 and TRBJ1-3; no firm D call. In germline, CDR1 is GTSNPN, CDR2 SVGIG (reference sequence). This CDR3 is 13 amino acids long. V shed 4 bases and J shed 2 bases, with 9 bases lying between them. CDR3 amino acids: CAWKEGAGNTIYF. CDR3 nucleotide sequence: TGTGCCTGGAAGGAGGGTGCTGGAAACACCATATATTTT.

This clonotype was picked up many times. The J gene is TRBJ2-3, the V gene TRBV2, with 10 positions matching TRBD1. Germline lookup yields CDR1 SNHLY and CDR2 FYNNEI. The CDR3 is made up of 17 amino acids. The V and J ends lost 3 bases and 2 bases, in that order; junction bases with no gene match: 8. The CDR3 coding sequence is TGTGCCAGCAGTGAGCGGGGGACAGGGGTGGACACAGATACGCAGTATTTT. Protein sequence: CASSERGTGVDTDTQYF.

V and J are TRBV29-1 and TRBJ1-2, with TRBD1 matching over 7 bases. Germline-derived CDR1 and CDR2 are SQVTM and ANQGSEA. The ends lost 5 bases at V and 3 bases at J; junction bases unmatched: 6. The CDR3 sequence is 13 residues long. In DNA form, the CDR3 reads TGCAGCGTTCCCACAGGGGTCGACTATGGCTACACCTTC. The encoded protein is CSVPTGVDYGYTF.

This clonotype has more than one count but fewer than ten. The genes are TRBV19 and TRBJ1-1; D unclear. CDR3 length: 16 residues. Trimming took 6 bases from V and 4 from J, leaving 21 bases between them. Germline values: CDR1 LNHDA, CDR2 SQIVND (reference sequence). The CDR3 loop is CASRSPTSNFRTEAFF. The CDR3 coding sequence is TGTGCCAGTAGGTCCCCGACCTCGAATTTTCGCACTGAAGCTTTCTTT.

Only a few counts were recorded for this clonotype. The chain has TRBV7-3 and TRBJ2-1, with D perhaps assigned TRBD1 or TRBD2 (5 bases each). The V gene's germline CDR1 is SGHTA and CDR2 FQGTGA. The CDR3 sequence is 15 residues long. Trimming left V 4 bases short and J 0 bases short, with 10 bases between. The CDR3, as DNA: TGTGCCAGCAGCTCCGGGGCATACTCCTACAATGAGCAGTTCTTC. Its translation is CASSSGAYSYNEQFF.

This clonotype was counted between two and nine times. The CDR3 region has the DNA TGTGCCACCAGCCGTCCTCCATGGGTTAGCTCTGGAAACACCATATATTTT. It codes for CATSRPPWVSSGNTIYF. The V gene is TRBV15, the J gene TRBJ1-3; D gene uncertain. Trimming left V 5 bases short and J 0 bases short, with 17 bases between. The CDR3 has 17 residues. Germline V gene data show CDR1 as LNHNV and CDR2 as YYDKDF (reference sequence).

CDR3 residues: CASGLGGQKNSPLHF. Here the CDR3 DNA reads TGTGCTAGTGGTTTGGGAGGACAGAAAAATTCACCCCTCCACTTT. The gene calls are TRBV12-5 and TRBJ1-6, with D perhaps matching TRBD1 (6 bases). The V end lost 1 base, the J end lost 7 bases, and 11 bases lay between the germline ends. Looked up from germline, CDR1 is LGHNT and CDR2 is FRNRAP. The CDR3 extends over 15 amino acids.

This clonotype was seen a few times. V gene TRBV20-1 combines with J gene TRBJ1-5; no definite D call. Germline CDR1 and CDR2: DFQATT and SNEGSKA (reference sequence). V was trimmed by 8 bases and J by 5 bases, leaving 10 bases between them. The length of the CDR3 is 11 residues. The chain's CDR3 is CSSGEYQPQHF. Written as DNA, the CDR3 is TGCAGTTCCGGGGAGTATCAGCCCCAGCATTTT.